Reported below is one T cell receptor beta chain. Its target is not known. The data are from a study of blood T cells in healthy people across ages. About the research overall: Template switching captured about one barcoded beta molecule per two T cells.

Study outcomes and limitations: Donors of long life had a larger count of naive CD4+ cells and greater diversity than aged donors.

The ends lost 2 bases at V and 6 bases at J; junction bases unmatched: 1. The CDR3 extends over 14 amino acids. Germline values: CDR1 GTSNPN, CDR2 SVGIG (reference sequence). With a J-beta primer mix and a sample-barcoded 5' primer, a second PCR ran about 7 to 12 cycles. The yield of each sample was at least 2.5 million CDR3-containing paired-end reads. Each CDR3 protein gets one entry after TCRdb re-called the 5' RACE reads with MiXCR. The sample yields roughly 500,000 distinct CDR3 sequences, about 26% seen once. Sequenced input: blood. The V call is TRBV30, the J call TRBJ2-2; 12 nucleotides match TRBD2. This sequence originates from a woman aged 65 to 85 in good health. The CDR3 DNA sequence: TGTGCCTGGAGTCTAGCGGGGGGGCCCGGGGAGCTGTTTTTT. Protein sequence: CAWSLAGGPGELFF.